The rows below give T cell receptor beta chains drawn from one sample of a study of siplizumab effects on memory and regulatory T cells. Repertoires were generated with immunoSEQ multiplex PCR, while TCRdb's copy carries only in-frame clones and drops some. This sample yields about 100,000 clones, of which approximately 92% are seen a single time; 0.14% to 0.15% belongs to the top ten. Sequencing was carried out using CD4+ T cells sorted from blood. Every receptor here comes from a human donor in good health. Each CDR3 is given without its conserved first and last residue. Only some rows state a clone size, as once, few, many or a class for expanded clones.

CDR3 protein: ASSFDRITTYEQY
V gene: TRBV27
clone size: -

CDR3 protein: ASSSMTGLLTDTQY
V gene: TRBV7-9
clone size: -

CDR3 protein: ASRLGGVEQY
V gene: TRBV2
clone size: once

CDR3 protein: ASGGQSYEQY
V gene: TRBV2
clone size: -

CDR3 protein: ASSSRGRETQY
V gene: TRBV5-6
clone size: -

CDR3 protein: ASSTGTGNSNQPQH
V gene: TRBV19
clone size: -

CDR3 protein: ASSLMGTGGNEQY
V gene: TRBV7-8
clone size: -

CDR3 protein: ARPPGQGMNYNSPLH
V gene: TRBV19
clone size: -

CDR3 protein: ASSVGLVEKLF
V gene: TRBV19
clone size: -

CDR3 protein: ASSEAATGTYEQY
V gene: TRBV2
clone size: -

CDR3 protein: ASSFTGGNSGELF
V gene: TRBV27
clone size: -

CDR3 protein: AWRRPGQPRNYGYT
V gene: TRBV30
clone size: -

CDR3 protein: ATGTGVAGADTQY
V gene: TRBV7-9
clone size: -

CDR3 protein: ASSPFGGGSYGYT
V gene: TRBV5-6
clone size: -

CDR3 protein: ASSISGTGTPDTQY
V gene: TRBV7-2
clone size: -

CDR3 protein: ASGLVPDGTGELF
V gene: TRBV12-5
clone size: -

CDR3 protein: ASSEGTTNTGELF
V gene: TRBV7-9
clone size: -

CDR3 protein: ASSPGTKTYEQY
V gene: TRBV18
clone size: -

CDR3 protein: ASSQPGGAEY
V gene: TRBV27
clone size: -

CDR3 protein: ASSLGGPSGNTIY
V gene: TRBV5-6
clone size: -

CDR3 protein: ASSDMSGVRNSPLH
V gene: TRBV2
clone size: -

CDR3 protein: ASSAYGSNTEAF
V gene: TRBV7-3
clone size: -

CDR3 protein: AISDSYGYT
V gene: TRBV10-3
clone size: -

CDR3 protein: ASSTKGGGPSYNEQF
V gene: TRBV18
clone size: -

CDR3 protein: AISDRAEEAF
V gene: TRBV10-3
clone size: once